The source of this T cell receptor beta chain is a study of response to subunit inactivated influenza vaccine. TCRdb independently ran MiXCR on the RT-PCR reads; one entry per CDR3 protein. The sample records over 650,000 distinct CDR3 sequences, about 18% being singletons. Study conclusions and caveats: The authors proposed limited new T cell recruitment per seasonal influenza vaccination.

This clonotype was detected a few times. As yet, its antigen is unknown. The germline V gene has CDR1 DFQATT and CDR2 SNEGSKA (reference sequence). The length of the CDR3 is 13 residues. V lost 6 bases and J 0 bases, leaving 11 bases between the germline ends. This rearrangement joins TRBV20-1 to TRBJ1-2; tentatively, D is TRBD1 (5 bases). This receptor was identified in a man aged 50 to 60 who received an inactivated influenza vaccine. The specimen comprised PBMCs from blood, sampled 4 to 6 days after vaccination. CDR3 protein: CSAQDRANYGYTF. DNA of the CDR3: TGCAGTGCCCAAGACAGAGCTAACTATGGCTACACCTTC.